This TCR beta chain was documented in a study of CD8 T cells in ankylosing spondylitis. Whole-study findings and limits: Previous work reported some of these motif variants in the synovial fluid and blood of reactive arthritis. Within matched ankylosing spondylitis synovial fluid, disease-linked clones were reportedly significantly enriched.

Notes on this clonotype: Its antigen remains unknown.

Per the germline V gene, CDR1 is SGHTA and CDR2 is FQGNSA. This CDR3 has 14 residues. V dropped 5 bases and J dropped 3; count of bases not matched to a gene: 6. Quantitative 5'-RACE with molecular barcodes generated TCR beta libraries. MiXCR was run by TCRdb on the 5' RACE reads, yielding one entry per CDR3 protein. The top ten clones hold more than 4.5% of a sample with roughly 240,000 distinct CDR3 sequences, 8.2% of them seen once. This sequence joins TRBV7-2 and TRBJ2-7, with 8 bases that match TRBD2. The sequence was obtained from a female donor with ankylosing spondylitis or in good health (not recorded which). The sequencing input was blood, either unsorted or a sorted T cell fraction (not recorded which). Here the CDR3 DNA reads TGTGCCAGCAGCCGGGGGGGAGGGGACTACGAGCAGTACTTC. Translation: CASSRGGGDYEQYF. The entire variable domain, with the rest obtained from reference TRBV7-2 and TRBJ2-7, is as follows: GAGVSQSPSNKVTEKGKDVELRCDPISGHTALYWYRQSLGQGLEFLIYFQGNSAPDKSGLPSDRFSAERTGGSVSTLTIQRTQQEDSAVYLCASSRGGGDYEQYFGPGTRLTVT.